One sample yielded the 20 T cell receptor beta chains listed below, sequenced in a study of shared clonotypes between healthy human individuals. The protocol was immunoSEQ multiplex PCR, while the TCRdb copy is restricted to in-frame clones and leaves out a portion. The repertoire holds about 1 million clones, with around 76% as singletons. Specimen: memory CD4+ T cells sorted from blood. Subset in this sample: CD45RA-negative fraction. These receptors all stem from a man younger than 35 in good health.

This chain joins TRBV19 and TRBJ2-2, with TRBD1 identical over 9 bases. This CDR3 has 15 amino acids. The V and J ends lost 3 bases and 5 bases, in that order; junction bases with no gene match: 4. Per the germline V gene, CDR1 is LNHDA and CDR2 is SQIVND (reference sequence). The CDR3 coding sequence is TGTGCCAGTAGTATTAGGGGACAGGGAACCGGGGAGCTGTTTTTT. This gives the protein CASSIRGQGTGELFF.

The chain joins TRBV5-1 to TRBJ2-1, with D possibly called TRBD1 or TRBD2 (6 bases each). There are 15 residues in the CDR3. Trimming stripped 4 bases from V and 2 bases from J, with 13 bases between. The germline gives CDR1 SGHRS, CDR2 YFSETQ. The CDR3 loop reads CASSPVGGTYNEQFF. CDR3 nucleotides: TGCGCCAGCAGCCCCGTGGGGGGCACCTACAATGAGCAGTTCTTC.

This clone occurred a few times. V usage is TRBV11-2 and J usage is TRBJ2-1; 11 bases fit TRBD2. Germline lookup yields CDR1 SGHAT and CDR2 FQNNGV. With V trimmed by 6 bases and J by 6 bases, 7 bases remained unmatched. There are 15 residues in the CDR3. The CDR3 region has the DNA TGTGCCAGCAGATATCTAGCGGGAGGCGGCAATGAGCAGTTCTTC. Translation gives CASRYLAGGGNEQFF.

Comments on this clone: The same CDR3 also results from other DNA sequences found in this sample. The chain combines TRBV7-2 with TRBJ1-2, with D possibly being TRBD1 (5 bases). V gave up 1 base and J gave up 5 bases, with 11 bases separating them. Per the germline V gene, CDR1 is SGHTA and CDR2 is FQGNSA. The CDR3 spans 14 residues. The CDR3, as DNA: TGTGCCAGCAGCTTAGGGGGCAGAGGTTATGGCTACACCTTC. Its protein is CASSLGGRGYGYTF.

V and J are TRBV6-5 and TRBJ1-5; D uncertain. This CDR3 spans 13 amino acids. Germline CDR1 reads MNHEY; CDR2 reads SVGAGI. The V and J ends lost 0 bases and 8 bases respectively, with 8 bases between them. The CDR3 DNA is TGTGCCAGCAGTTACTCGAAGGGAGAGCCCCAGCATTTT. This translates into CASSYSKGEPQHF.

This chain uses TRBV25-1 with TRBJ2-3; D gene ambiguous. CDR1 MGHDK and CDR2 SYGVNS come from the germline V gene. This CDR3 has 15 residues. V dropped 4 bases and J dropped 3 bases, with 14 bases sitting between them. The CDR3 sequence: CASSVGGPGTDTQYF. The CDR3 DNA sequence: TGTGCCAGCAGTGTAGGCGGCCCCGGGACAGATACGCAGTATTTT.

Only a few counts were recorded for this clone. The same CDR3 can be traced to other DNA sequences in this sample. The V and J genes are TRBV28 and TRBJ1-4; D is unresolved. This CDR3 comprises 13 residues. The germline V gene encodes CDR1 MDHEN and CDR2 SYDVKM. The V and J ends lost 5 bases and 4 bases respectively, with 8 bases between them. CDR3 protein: CASSGQINEKLFF. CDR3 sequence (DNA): TGTGCCAGCAGTGGTCAGATTAATGAAAAACTGTTTTTT.

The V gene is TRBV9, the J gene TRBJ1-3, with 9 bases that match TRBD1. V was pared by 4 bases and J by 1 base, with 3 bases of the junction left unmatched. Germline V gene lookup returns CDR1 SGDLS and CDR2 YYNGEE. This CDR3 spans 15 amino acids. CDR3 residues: CASSLQGASGNTIYF. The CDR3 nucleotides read TGTGCCAGCAGCTTACAGGGGGCTTCTGGAAACACCATATATTTT.

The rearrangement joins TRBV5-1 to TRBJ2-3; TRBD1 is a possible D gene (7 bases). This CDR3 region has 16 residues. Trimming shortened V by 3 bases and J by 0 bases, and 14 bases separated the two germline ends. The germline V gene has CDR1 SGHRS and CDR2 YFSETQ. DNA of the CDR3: TGCGCCAGCAGCTCACAGCCAGGGGGGAGCACAGATACGCAGTATTTT. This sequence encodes CASSSQPGGSTDTQYF.

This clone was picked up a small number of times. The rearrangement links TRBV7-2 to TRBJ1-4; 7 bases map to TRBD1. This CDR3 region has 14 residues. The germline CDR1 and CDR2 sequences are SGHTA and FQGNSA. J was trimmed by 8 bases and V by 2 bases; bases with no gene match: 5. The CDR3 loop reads CASSLQQGGEKLFF. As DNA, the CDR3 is TGTGCCAGCAGCTTACAGCAGGGGGGCGAAAAACTGTTTTTT.

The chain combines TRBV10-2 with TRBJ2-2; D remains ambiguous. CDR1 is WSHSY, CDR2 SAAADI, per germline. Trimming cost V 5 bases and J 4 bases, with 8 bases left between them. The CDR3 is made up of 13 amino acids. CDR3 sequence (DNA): TGCGCCAGCAGTTGGTTTAGCACCGGGGAGCTGTTTTTT. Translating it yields CASSWFSTGELFF.

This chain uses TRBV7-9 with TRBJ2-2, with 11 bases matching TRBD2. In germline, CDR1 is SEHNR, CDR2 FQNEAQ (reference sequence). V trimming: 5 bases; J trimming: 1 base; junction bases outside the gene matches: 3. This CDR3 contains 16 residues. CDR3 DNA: TGTGCCAGCAGCCCGGGACTAGCGGAGAACACCGGGGAGCTGTTTTTT. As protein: CASSPGLAENTGELFF.

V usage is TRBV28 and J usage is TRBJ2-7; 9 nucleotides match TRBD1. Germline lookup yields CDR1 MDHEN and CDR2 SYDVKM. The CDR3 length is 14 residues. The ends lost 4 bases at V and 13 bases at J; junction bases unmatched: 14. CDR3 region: CASSSRGQGEGGYF. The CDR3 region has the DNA TGTGCCAGCAGTTCTAGGGGACAGGGCGAGGGTGGATACTTC.

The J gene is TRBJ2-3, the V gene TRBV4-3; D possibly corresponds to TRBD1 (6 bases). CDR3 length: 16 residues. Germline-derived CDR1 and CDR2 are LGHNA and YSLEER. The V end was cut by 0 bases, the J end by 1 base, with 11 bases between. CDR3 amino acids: CASSQDRDNRTDTQYF. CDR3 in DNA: TGCGCCAGCAGCCAAGATCGGGACAACCGCACAGATACGCAGTATTTT.

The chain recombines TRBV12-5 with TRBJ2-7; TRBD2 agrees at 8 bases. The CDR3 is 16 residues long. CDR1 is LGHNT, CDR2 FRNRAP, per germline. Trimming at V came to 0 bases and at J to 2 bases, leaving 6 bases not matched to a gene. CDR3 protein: CASGLVQLADPYEQYF. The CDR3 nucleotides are TGTGCTAGTGGTTTGGTACAACTAGCGGACCCCTACGAGCAGTACTTC.

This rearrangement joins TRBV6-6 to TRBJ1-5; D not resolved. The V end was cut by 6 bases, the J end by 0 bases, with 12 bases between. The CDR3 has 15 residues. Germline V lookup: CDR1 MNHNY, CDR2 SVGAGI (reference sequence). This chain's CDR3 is CASRDARYSNQPQHF. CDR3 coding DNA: TGTGCCAGCAGGGACGCTCGGTATAGCAATCAGCCCCAGCATTTT.

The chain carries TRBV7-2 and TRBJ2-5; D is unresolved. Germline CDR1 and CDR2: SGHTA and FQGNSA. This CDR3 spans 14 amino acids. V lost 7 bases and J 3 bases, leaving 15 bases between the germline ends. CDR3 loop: CASNPKNREETQYF. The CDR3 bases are TGTGCCAGCAACCCTAAGAACCGGGAAGAGACCCAGTACTTC.

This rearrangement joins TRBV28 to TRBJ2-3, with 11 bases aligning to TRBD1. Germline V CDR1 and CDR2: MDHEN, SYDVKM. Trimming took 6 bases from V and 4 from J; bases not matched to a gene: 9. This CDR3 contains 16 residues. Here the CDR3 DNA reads TGTGCCAGCAGCCAACCGGGACAGGGGGTATCAGATACGCAGTATTTT. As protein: CASSQPGQGVSDTQYF.

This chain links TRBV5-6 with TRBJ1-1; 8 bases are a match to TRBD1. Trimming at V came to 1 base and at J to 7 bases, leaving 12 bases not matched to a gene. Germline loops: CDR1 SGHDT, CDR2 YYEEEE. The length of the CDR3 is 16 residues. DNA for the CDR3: TGTGCCAGCAGCTTGCGTAGGACAGGGCAAAGCCATGAAGCTTTCTTT. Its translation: CASSLRRTGQSHEAFF.

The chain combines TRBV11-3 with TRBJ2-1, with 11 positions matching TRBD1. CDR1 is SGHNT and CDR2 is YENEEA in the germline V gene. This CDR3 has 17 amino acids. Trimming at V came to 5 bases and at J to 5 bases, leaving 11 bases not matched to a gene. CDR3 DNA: TGTGCCAGCAGCCGTAGGACAGGGGGCTCGGGAAACAATGAGCAGTTCTTC. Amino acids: CASSRRTGGSGNNEQFF.